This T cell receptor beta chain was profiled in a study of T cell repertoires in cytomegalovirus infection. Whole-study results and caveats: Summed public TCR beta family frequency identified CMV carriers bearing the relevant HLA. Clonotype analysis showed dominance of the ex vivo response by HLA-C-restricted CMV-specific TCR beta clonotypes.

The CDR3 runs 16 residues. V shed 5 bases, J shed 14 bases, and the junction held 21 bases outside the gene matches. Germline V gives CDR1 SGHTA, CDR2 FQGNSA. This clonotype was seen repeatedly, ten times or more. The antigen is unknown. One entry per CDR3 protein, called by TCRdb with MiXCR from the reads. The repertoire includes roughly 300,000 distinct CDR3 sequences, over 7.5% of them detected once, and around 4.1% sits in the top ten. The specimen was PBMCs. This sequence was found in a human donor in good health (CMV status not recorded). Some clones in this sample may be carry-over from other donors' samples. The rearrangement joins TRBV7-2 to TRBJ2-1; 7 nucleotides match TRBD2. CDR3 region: CASSPMVVAGDLGKFF. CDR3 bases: TGTGCCAGCAGCCCCATGGTGGTAGCGGGCGACCTCGGGAAGTTCTTC.